Shown below are 15 T cell receptor beta chains from a single sample sequenced in a study of shared clonotypes between healthy human individuals. Sequenced by immunoSEQ multiplex PCR; TCRdb stores in-frame clones only, minus some. In the table there are roughly 2.4 million clones, approximately 96% of which are singletons. Input material: naive CD4+ T cells sorted from blood. The subset here: CD45RA+ positively selected. The receptors stem from a man younger than 35 in good health.

The chain carries TRBV5-1 and TRBJ2-3; D is perhaps TRBD1 or TRBD2 (5 bases each). The V gene's germline CDR1 is SGHRS and CDR2 YFSETQ. The CDR3 length is 13 residues. Trimming cost V 7 bases and J 1 base, with 10 bases left between them. CDR3 in DNA: TGCGCCAGCCGGGACCTCGGCACAGATACGCAGTATTTT. Translated, it gives CASRDLGTDTQYF.

V gene TRBV19 combines with J gene TRBJ1-1; D is perhaps TRBD1 (5 bases). The CDR3 contains 15 residues. Germline CDR1 reads LNHDA; CDR2 reads SQIVND (reference sequence). The V and J ends lost 5 bases and 4 bases respectively, with 17 bases between them. The CDR3 DNA reads TGTGCCAGTAGTTTCACAGGAAGTCTCGGCACTGAAGCTTTCTTT. Encoded protein: CASSFTGSLGTEAFF.

The chain combines TRBV28 with TRBJ2-5; D ambiguous. The CDR3 spans 14 residues. Trimming cost V 5 bases and J 0 bases, with 10 bases left between them. Germline assignment: CDR1 MDHEN and CDR2 SYDVKM. CDR3 DNA: TGTGCCAGCAGTCCCCTCAGAAACCAAGAGACCCAGTACTTC. Translating it yields CASSPLRNQETQYF.

J is TRBJ2-3 and V is TRBV2, with D unclear. The germline V gene has CDR1 SNHLY and CDR2 FYNNEI. This CDR3 is built from 12 residues. V gave up 8 bases and J gave up 2 bases, with 8 bases separating them. The DNA for the CDR3 is TGTGCCAGCGAGGTCTCCACAGATACGCAGTATTTT. Protein product: CASEVSTDTQYF.

As for this clone: Other DNA sequences of this sample code for an identical CDR3. The chain combines TRBV6-5 with TRBJ1-1; possible D gene TRBD1, 5 bases. Trimming removed 3 bases from V and 1 base from J, with 12 bases in between. The germline gives CDR1 MNHEY, CDR2 SVGAGI. The CDR3 has 15 amino acids. CDR3 sequence: CASSYRGRTNTEAFF. The CDR3 coding sequence is TGTGCCAGCAGTTATAGGGGCAGGACGAACACTGAAGCTTTCTTT.

This clone was seen only once. The rearrangement links TRBV9 to TRBJ2-1, with 8 bases fitting TRBD2. The CDR3 loop spans 15 amino acids. Germline-derived CDR1 and CDR2 are SGDLS and YYNGEE. Germline trimming cut 4 bases from V and 2 bases from J; bases unmatched to any gene: 5. The CDR3 nucleotides are TGTGCCAGCAGCCCGAGCGGGAGCCCCTACAATGAGCAGTTCTTC. This sequence encodes CASSPSGSPYNEQFF.

The rearrangement links TRBV2 to TRBJ1-2; D possibly corresponds to TRBD1 (6 bases). Germline V gene sequence: CDR1 SNHLY, CDR2 FYNNEI. The length of the CDR3 is 15 residues. Trimming pared 6 bases from V and 4 bases from J, leaving 18 bases between. The DNA for the CDR3 is TGTGCCAGCAGAGCACAGGTGGAAGGGGGCTATGGCTACACCTTC. Its protein product is CASRAQVEGGYGYTF.

Note on this clone: The sample holds other DNA sequences that translate to the same CDR3. The chain recombines TRBV5-1 with TRBJ2-3, with 10 bases lining up with TRBD2. The J segment lost 3 bases and the V segment lost 2 bases, leaving 3 bases of the junction unmatched. The CDR3 loop spans 15 amino acids. Germline V gene data show CDR1 as SGHRS and CDR2 as YFSETQ. CDR3: CASSLAGGPTDTQYF. CDR3 DNA sequence: TGCGCCAGCAGCTTAGCGGGAGGGCCAACAGATACGCAGTATTTT.

V and J are TRBV6-5 and TRBJ2-7, with D maybe TRBD2 (7 bases). The CDR3 covers 15 residues. V was cut by 7 bases and J by 1 base, with 17 bases left in between. CDR1 is MNHEY and CDR2 is SVGAGI in the germline V gene. For the CDR3, the DNA is TGTGCCAGCAAGTTGGGGGGGCTCTCATCCTACGAGCAGTACTTC. Its protein product is CASKLGGLSSYEQYF.

This chain joins TRBV11-2 and TRBJ2-3; 14 bases align to TRBD2. J gave up 0 bases and V 2 bases, and 7 bases lay outside the gene matches. This CDR3 region has 19 residues. From germline, CDR1 is SGHAT and CDR2 FQNNGV. The CDR3 coding sequence is TGTGCCAGCAGCTTATGGGGACTAGCGGGGGAACTTAGCACAGATACGCAGTATTTT. Amino acid sequence: CASSLWGLAGELSTDTQYF.

The chain employs TRBV4-2 and TRBJ2-7; 8 positions match TRBD2. This CDR3 region has 15 residues. CDR1 and CDR2 (germline): LGHNA, YNFKEQ. V was pared by 4 bases and J by 2 bases, with 7 bases of the junction left unmatched. In DNA form, the CDR3 reads TGTGCCAGCAGCCCCCGGGAGGGCTTAACCTACGAGCAGTACTTC. Translated: CASSPREGLTYEQYF.

The genes are TRBV5-1 and TRBJ1-1; perhaps TRBD1 as D (6 bases). The CDR3 is made up of 15 amino acids. V dropped 0 bases and J dropped 1 base, with 10 bases sitting between them. Looked up from germline, CDR1 is SGHRS and CDR2 is YFSETQ. This CDR3 is CASSLEQGRNTEAFF. CDR3 in DNA: TGCGCCAGCAGCTTGGAACAGGGAAGGAACACTGAAGCTTTCTTT.

The genes are TRBV30 and TRBJ1-1; D gene unclear. Deletions cut 5 bases from V and 3 bases from J, with 10 bases between. The CDR3 spans 12 residues. The germline V gene has CDR1 GTSNPN and CDR2 SVGIG (reference sequence). The CDR3 region has the DNA TGTGCCTGGGCTCCAGAATACACTGAAGCTTTCTTT. Its protein product is CAWAPEYTEAFF.

This rearrangement joins TRBV5-4 to TRBJ2-2; 8 bases map to TRBD2. V was clipped by 4 bases and J by 5 bases; unmatched bases: 10. CDR3 length: 16 residues. Germline V lookup: CDR1 SGHNT, CDR2 YYREEE (reference sequence). The CDR3 sequence is CASSTSGGPGTGELFF. CDR3 nucleotides: TGTGCCAGCAGCACCTCGGGAGGGCCGGGGACCGGGGAGCTGTTTTTT.

This chain links TRBV7-9 with TRBJ2-3; 7 positions agree with TRBD1. This CDR3 contains 15 residues. V lost 1 base to trimming and J lost 6 bases; unmatched junction nucleotides: 7. Germline values: CDR1 SEHNR, CDR2 FQNEAQ (reference sequence). In DNA form, the CDR3 reads TGTGCCAGCAGCTTAGGACAGGGTTTCGTGGATACGCAGTATTTT. Translated, it gives CASSLGQGFVDTQYF.